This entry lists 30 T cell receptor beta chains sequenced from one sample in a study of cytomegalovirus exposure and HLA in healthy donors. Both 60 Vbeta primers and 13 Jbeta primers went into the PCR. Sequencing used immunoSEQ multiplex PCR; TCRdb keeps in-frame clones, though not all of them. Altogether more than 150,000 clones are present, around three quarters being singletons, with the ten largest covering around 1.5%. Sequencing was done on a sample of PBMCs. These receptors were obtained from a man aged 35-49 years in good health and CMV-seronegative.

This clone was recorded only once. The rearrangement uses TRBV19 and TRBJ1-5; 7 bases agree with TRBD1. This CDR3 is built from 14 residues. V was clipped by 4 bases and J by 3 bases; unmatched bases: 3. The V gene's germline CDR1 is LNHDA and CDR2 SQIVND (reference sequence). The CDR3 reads CASSRQGLNQPQHF. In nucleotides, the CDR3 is TGTGCCAGTAGTAGACAGGGACTCAATCAGCCCCAGCATTTT.

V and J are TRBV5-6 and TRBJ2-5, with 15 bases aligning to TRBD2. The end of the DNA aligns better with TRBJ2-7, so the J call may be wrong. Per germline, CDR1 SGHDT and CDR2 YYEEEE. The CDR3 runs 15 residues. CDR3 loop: CASSAGTSGGYEQYF. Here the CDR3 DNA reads TGTGCCAGCAGCGCAGGGACTAGCGGGGGGTACGAGCAGTACTTC.

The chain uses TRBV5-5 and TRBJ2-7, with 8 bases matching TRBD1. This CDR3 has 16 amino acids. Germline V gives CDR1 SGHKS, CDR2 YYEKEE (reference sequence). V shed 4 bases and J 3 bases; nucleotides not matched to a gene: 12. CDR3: CASSPRAAGGLYEQYF. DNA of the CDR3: TGTGCCAGCAGCCCCAGAGCTGCAGGGGGCCTCTACGAGCAGTACTTC.

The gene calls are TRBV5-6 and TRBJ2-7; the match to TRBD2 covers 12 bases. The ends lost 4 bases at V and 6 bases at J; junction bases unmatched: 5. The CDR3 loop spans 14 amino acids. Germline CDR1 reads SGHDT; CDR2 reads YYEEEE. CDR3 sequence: CASSPLAGGGEQYF. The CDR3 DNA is TGTGCCAGCAGCCCACTAGCGGGAGGAGGCGAGCAGTACTTC.

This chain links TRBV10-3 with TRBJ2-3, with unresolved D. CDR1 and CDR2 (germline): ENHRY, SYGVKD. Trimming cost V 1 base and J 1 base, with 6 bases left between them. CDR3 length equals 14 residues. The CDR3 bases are TGTGCCATCAGTGAGTATCCGGGCACAGATACGCAGTATTTT. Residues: CAISEYPGTDTQYF.

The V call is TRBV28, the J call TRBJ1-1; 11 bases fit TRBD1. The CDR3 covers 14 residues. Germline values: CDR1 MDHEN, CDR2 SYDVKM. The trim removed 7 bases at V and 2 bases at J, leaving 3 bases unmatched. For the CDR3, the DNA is TGTGCCAGCATGGACAGGGGGCGCAACACTGAAGCTTTCTTT. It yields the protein CASMDRGRNTEAFF.

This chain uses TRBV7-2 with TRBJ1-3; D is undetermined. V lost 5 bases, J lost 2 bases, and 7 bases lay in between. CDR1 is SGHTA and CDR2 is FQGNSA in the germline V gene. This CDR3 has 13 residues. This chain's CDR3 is CASSPDTGNTIYF. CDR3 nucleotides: TGTGCCAGCAGCCCCGACACTGGAAACACCATATATTTT.

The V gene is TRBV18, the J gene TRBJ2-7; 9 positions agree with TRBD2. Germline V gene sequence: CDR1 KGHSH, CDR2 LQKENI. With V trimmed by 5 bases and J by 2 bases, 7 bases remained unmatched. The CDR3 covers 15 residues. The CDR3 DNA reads TGTGCCAGCTCAAGTAGCGGGAGTCCTGCCTACGAGCAGTACTTC. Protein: CASSSSGSPAYEQYF.

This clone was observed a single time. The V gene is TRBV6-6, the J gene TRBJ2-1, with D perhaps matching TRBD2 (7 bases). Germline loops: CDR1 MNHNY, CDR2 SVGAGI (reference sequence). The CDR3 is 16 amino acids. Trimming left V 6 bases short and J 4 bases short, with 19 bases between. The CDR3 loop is CASSITEGEGYNEQFF. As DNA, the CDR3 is TGTGCCAGCAGCATAACGGAGGGGGAGGGGTACAATGAGCAGTTCTTC.

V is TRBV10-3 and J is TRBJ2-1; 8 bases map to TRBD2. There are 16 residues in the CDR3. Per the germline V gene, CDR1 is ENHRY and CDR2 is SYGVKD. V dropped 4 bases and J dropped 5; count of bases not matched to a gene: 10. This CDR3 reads CAISGTLGSGNNEQFF. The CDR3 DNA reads TGTGCCATCAGTGGAACCTTGGGTAGCGGGAACAATGAGCAGTTCTTC.

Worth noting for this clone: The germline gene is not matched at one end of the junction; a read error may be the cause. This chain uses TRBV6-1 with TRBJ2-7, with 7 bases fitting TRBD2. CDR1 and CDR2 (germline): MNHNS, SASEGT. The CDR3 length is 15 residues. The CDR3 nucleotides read TGTGCCAGCAGCTTCTGGACTAGGCCCATGAACGAGCAGCACTTC. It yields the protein CASSFWTRPMNEQHF.

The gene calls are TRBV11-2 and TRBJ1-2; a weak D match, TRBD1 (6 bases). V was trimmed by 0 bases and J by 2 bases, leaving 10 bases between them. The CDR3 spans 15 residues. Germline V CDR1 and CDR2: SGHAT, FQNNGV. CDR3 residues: CASSLEDSQNYGYTF. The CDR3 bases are TGTGCCAGCAGCTTAGAGGACAGTCAAAACTATGGCTACACCTTC.

This CDR3 is CASSFRGGEYEQYF. The CDR3 nucleotides read TGTGCCAGCAGTTTCAGAGGGGGCGAATACGAGCAGTACTTC. The chain links TRBV27 to TRBJ2-7; the match to TRBD1 covers 7 bases. The germline V gene has CDR1 MNHEY and CDR2 SMNVEV (reference sequence). The J segment lost 4 bases and the V segment lost 3 bases, leaving 6 bases of the junction unmatched. This CDR3 spans 14 amino acids.

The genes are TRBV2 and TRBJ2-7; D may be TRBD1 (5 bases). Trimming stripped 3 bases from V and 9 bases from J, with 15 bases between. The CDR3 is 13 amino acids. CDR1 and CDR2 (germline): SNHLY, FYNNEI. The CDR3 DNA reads TGTGCCAGCAGTGACAGGGTGGCCCGGGTGCAGTACTTC. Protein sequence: CASSDRVARVQYF.

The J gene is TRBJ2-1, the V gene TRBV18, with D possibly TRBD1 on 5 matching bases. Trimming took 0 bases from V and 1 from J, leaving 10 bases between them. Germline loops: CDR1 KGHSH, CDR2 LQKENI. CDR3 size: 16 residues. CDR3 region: CASSPPRQGSYNEQFF. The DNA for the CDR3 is TGTGCCAGCTCACCACCGCGGCAGGGTTCCTACAATGAGCAGTTCTTC.

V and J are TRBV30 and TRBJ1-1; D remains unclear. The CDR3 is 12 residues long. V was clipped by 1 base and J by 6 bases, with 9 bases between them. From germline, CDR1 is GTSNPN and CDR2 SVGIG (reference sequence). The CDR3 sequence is CAWSDNRAEAFF. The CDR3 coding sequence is TGTGCCTGGAGTGATAATCGGGCTGAAGCTTTCTTT. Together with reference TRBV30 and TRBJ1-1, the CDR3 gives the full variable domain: SQTIHQWPATLVQPVGSPLSLECTVEGTSNPNLYWYRQAAGRGLQLLFYSVGIGQISSEVPQNLSASRPQDRQFILSSKKLLLSDSGFYLCAWSDNRAEAFFGQGTRLTVV.

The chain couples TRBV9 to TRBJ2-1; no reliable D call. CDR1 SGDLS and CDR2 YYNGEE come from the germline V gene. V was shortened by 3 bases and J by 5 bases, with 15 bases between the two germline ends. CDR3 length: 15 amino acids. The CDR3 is CASSAGAPLNNEQFF. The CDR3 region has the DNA TGTGCCAGCAGCGCAGGCGCACCGCTAAACAATGAGCAGTTCTTC.

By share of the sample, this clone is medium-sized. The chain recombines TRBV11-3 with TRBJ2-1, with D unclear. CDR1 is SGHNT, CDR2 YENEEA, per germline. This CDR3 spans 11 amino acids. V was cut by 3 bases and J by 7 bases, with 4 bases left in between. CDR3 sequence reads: CASSFANEQFF. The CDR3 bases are TGTGCCAGCAGCTTCGCGAATGAGCAGTTCTTC.

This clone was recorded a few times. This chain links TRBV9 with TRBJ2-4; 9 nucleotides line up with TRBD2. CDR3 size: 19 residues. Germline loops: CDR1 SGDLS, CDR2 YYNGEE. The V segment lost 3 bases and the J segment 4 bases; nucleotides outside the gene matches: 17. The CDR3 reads CASSAEGGDASGTKNIQYF. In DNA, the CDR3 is TGTGCCAGCAGCGCCGAAGGAGGGGACGCTAGCGGGACAAAAAACATTCAGTACTTC. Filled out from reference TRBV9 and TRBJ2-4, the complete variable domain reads DSGVTQTPKHLITATGQRVTLRCSPRSGDLSVYWYQQSLDQGLQFLIQYYNGEERAKGNILERFSAQQFPDLHSELNLSSLELGDSALYFCASSAEGGDASGTKNIQYFGAGTRLSVL.

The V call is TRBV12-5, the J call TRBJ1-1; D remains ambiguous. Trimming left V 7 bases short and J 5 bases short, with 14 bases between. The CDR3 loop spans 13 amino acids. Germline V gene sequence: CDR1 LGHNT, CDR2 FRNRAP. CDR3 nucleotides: TGTGCTAGTGCCCCGTCTCGAGGAACTGAAGCTTTCTTT. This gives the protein CASAPSRGTEAFF.

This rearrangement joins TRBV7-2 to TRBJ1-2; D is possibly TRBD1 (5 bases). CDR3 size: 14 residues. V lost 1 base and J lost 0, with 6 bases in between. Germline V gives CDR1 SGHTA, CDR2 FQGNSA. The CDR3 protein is CASSLGQSNYGYTF. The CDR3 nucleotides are TGTGCCAGCAGCTTAGGACAGTCTAACTATGGCTACACCTTC.

The DNA for the CDR3 is TGCGCCAGCAGCTTGGCGGCGGGGTCCAACACTGAAGCTTTCTTT. Translation gives CASSLAAGSNTEAFF. The V and J genes are TRBV5-1 and TRBJ1-1; no reliable D call. The CDR3 runs to 15 residues. Germline V CDR1 and CDR2: SGHRS, YFSETQ. V lost 0 bases to trimming and J lost 2 bases, with 11 bases between them.

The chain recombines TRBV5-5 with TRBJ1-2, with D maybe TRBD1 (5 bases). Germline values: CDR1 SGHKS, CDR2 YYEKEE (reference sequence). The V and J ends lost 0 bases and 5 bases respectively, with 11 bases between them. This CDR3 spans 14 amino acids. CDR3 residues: CASSLDAGQYGYTF. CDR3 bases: TGTGCCAGCAGCTTGGACGCAGGGCAATATGGCTACACCTTC.

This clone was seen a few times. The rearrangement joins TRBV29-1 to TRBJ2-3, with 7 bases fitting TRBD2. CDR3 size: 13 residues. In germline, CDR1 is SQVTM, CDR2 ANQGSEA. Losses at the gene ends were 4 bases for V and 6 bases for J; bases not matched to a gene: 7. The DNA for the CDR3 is TGCAGCGTTGTGGGGGAGGGGCCCGATACGCAGTATTTT. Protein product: CSVVGEGPDTQYF.

CDR3 in DNA: TGTGCCAGCAGCTTTTGGAGAAGCCGCAATCAGCCCCAGCATTTT. It codes for CASSFWRSRNQPQHF. The chain carries TRBV5-6 and TRBJ1-5; D gene uncertain. This CDR3 is built from 15 residues. Germline-derived CDR1 and CDR2 are SGHDT and YYEEEE. The germline V and J ends were trimmed by 2 bases and 2 bases, with 11 bases remaining between them. Filled out from reference TRBV5-6 and TRBJ1-5, the complete variable domain reads DAGVTQSPTHLIKTRGQQVTLRCSPKSGHDTVSWYQQALGQGPQFIFQYYEEEERQRGNFPDRFSGHQFPNYSSELNVNALLLGDSALYLCASSFWRSRNQPQHFGDGTRLSIL.

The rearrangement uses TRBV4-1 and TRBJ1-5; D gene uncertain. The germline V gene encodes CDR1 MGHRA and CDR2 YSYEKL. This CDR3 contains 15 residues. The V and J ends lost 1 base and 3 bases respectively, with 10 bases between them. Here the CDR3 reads CASSQVNVDNQPQHF. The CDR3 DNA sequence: TGCGCCAGCAGCCAAGTGAATGTAGACAATCAGCCCCAGCATTTT.

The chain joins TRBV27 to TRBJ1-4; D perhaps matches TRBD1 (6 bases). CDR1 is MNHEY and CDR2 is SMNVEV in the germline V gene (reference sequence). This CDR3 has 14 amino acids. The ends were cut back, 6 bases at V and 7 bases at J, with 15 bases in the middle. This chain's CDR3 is CASSVMGAGEKLFF. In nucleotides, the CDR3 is TGTGCCAGCAGCGTGATGGGGGCTGGTGAAAAACTGTTTTTT.

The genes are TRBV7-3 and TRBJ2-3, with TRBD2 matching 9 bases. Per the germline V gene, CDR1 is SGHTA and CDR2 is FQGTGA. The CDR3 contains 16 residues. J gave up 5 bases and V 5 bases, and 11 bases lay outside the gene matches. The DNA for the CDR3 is TGTGCCAGCAGCCCCCGACTAGCGGTGGCAGGAGATACGCAGTATTTT. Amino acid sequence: CASSPRLAVAGDTQYF.

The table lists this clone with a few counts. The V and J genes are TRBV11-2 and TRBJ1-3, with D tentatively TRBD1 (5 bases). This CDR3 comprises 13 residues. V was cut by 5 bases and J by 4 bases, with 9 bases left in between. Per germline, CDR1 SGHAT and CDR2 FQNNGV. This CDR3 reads CASSGRVGNTIYF. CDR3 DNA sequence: TGTGCCAGCAGCGGCAGGGTCGGAAACACCATATATTTT.

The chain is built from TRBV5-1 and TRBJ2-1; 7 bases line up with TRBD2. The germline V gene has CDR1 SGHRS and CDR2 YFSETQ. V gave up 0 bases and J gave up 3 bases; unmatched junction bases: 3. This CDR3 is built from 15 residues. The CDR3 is CASSLGSSGYNEQFF. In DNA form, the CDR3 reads TGCGCCAGCAGCTTGGGTTCTAGCGGCTACAATGAGCAGTTCTTC.